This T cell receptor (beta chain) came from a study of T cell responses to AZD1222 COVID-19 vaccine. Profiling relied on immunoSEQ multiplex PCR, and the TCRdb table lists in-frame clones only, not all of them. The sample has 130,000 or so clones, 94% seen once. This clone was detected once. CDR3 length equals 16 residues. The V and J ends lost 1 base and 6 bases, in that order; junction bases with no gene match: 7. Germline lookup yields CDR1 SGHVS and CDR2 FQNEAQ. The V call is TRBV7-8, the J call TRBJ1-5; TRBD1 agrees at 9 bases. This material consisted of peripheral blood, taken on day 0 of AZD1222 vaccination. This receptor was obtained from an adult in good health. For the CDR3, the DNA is TGTGCCAGCAGCTTAGAGGACAGGGGTATACGTCAGCCCCAGCATTTT. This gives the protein CASSLEDRGIRQPQHF.